A single sample is the source of the 9 T cell receptor beta chains below, sequenced in a study of shared clonotypes between healthy human individuals. Some clones are missing from TCRdb's copy, which holds only in-frame ones; the method was immunoSEQ multiplex PCR. Of 550,000 to 700,000 clones in the sample, less than 80% were seen once. What was sequenced was memory CD4+ T cells sorted from blood. Subset defined: CD45RA-negative fraction. These TCRs come from a woman between 25 and 40 years old in good health.

This clone was picked up a small number of times. This chain joins TRBV11-3 and TRBJ2-1; 9 bases match TRBD2. The CDR3 length is 15 residues. V lost 8 bases to trimming and J lost 4 bases; unmatched junction nucleotides: 9. Per the germline V gene, CDR1 is SGHNT and CDR2 is YENEEA. This CDR3 is CASLGASGDYNEQFF. The CDR3 DNA sequence: TGTGCCAGCCTGGGGGCTAGCGGGGATTACAATGAGCAGTTCTTC. Full variable domain (rest looked up from reference TRBV11-3 and TRBJ2-1): EAGVVQSPRYKIIEKKQPVAFWCNPISGHNTLYWYLQNLGQGPELLIRYENEEAVDDSQLPKDRFSAERLKGVDSTLKIQPAELGDSAVYLCASLGASGDYNEQFFGPGTRLTVL.

The rearrangement uses TRBV7-9 and TRBJ1-1; a weak D match, TRBD1 (5 bases). The V and J ends lost 4 bases and 1 base respectively, with 10 bases between them. The germline CDR1 and CDR2 sequences are SEHNR and FQNEAQ (reference sequence). The CDR3 is 14 residues long. CDR3 nucleotide sequence: TGTGCCAGCAGCTCGCTAAGGGGGAACACTGAAGCTTTCTTT. The encoded protein is CASSSLRGNTEAFF.

The chain employs TRBV2 and TRBJ2-2; D unresolved. In germline, CDR1 is SNHLY, CDR2 FYNNEI. This CDR3 spans 12 amino acids. The V end was cut by 7 bases, the J end by 4 bases, with 7 bases between. CDR3 amino acids: CASTLSTGELFF. The CDR3 nucleotides read TGTGCCAGCACCTTGAGCACCGGGGAGCTGTTTTTT. Variable domain in full (rest from reference TRBV2 and TRBJ2-2): EPEVTQTPSHQVTQMGQEVILRCVPISNHLYFYWYRQILGQKVEFLVSFYNNEISEKSEIFDDQFSVERPDGSNFTLKIRSTKLEDSAMYFCASTLSTGELFFGEGSRLTVL.

This chain uses TRBV28 with TRBJ1-2, with 10 bases identical to TRBD1. In germline, CDR1 is MDHEN, CDR2 SYDVKM. Germline trimming cut 6 bases from V and 7 bases from J; bases unmatched to any gene: 8. The CDR3 has 14 amino acids. CDR3 sequence: CASRRRQGAGGYTF. The CDR3 nucleotides read TGTGCCAGCAGGCGACGACAGGGGGCCGGTGGCTACACCTTC.

The chain employs TRBV25-1 and TRBJ2-2, with D possibly being TRBD2 (6 bases). The V end was cut by 1 base, the J end by 3 bases, with 9 bases between. This CDR3 is 15 amino acids long. Germline loops: CDR1 MGHDK, CDR2 SYGVNS. The CDR3 protein is CASSEFERDTGELFF. Here the CDR3 DNA reads TGTGCCAGCAGTGAATTTGAGCGGGACACCGGGGAGCTGTTTTTT. Based on the CDR3 plus reference TRBV25-1 and TRBJ2-2, the full variable domain is EADIYQTPRYLVIGTGKKITLECSQTMGHDKMYWYQQDPGMELHLIHYSYGVNSTEKGDLSSESTVSRIRTEHFPLTLESARPSHTSQYLCASSEFERDTGELFFGEGSRLTVL.

This chain joins TRBV28 and TRBJ2-5; D may be TRBD2 (6 bases). The V end was cut by 6 bases, the J end by 6 bases, with 20 bases between. Germline V gives CDR1 MDHEN, CDR2 SYDVKM. CDR3 length equals 15 residues. The CDR3 DNA reads TGTGCCAGCAGCCGTTGGGCCCACGGGAGACAGACCCAGTACTTC. This encodes CASSRWAHGRQTQYF.

DNA for the CDR3: TGCGCCAGCAGCTTGGTGTCAGCCCAAGGGGAGACCCAGTACTTC. It specifies CASSLVSAQGETQYF. The chain carries TRBV5-1 and TRBJ2-5; no reliable D call. V was shortened by 0 bases and J by 5 bases, with 14 bases between the two germline ends. In germline, CDR1 is SGHRS, CDR2 YFSETQ. CDR3 size: 15 residues. The full variable domain, with the rest looked up from reference TRBV5-1 and TRBJ2-5, is KAGVTQTPRYLIKTRGQQVTLSCSPISGHRSVSWYQQTPGQGLQFLFEYFSETQRNKGNFPGRFSGRQFSNSRSEMNVSTLELGDSALYLCASSLVSAQGETQYFGPGTRLLVL.

Points on this clone: Other DNA sequences in this specimen translate into the identical CDR3. CDR3 residues: CASSRYTDTQYF. The CDR3 coding sequence is TGTGCCAGCAGCAGATACACAGATACGCAGTATTTT. V and J are TRBV11-2 and TRBJ2-3, with D unresolved. The germline gives CDR1 SGHAT, CDR2 FQNNGV. This CDR3 comprises 12 residues. The V end lost 5 bases, the J end lost 2 bases, and 5 bases lay between the germline ends.

J is TRBJ2-2 and V is TRBV6-4; the D gene is possibly TRBD1 (6 bases). CDR3 length: 13 amino acids. The germline V gene has CDR1 MRHNA and CDR2 SNTAGT. V lost 3 bases and J lost 4, with 6 bases in between. This CDR3 reads CASSETGTGELFF. CDR3 nucleotide sequence: TGTGCCAGCAGTGAGACAGGCACCGGGGAGCTGTTTTTT.